This T cell receptor (beta chain) was profiled in a study of tumor-infiltrating lymphocytes in primary liver carcinoma. DNA and RNA were both co-extracted from approximately 22-30 mg of bulk tissue that had not been sorted. 12 amino acids form the CDR3, both terminal residues included. From germline, CDR1 is SQVTM and CDR2 ANQGSEA. In the case of this clonotype: The limits of the CDR3 on the DNA are not certain, so only TCRdb's listed CDR3 is given.

Starting material of 450 to 500 ng total RNA yielded TCR beta cDNA via a constant-region primer. Libraries of TCR beta came from three nested multiplex PCR rounds with slightly modified ARM-PCR. Amplification in the first two PCR rounds was performed using TRBV1-TRBV30 forward primers and a C-beta reverse primer for roughly 10 cycles each. Using its own MiXCR run on the multiplex PCR reads, TCRdb lists one record per CDR3 protein. This sample has approximately 110,000 distinct CDR3 sequences, with 64% found just once. The V call is TRBV29-1, the J call TRBJ2-7; the DNA was not compared with TRBD1, the D call given in the table. Source material: liver tumor tissue from sampling region 3. Subset: tumor region T3, left-lateral pole. The receptor's source is a woman in her fifties or sixties with primary liver carcinoma and hepatitis B virus infection. The CDR3: CSVGEGALEPYF.